This TCR beta chain was identified during a study of OX40 agonist ivuxolimab in advanced cancers. On the study more broadly: People in dose escalation had one of these cancers: hepatocellular carcinoma, melanoma, renal cell or head and neck cancer.

Per the germline V gene, CDR1 is SGDLS and CDR2 is YYNGEE. The CDR3 length is 15 residues. With V trimmed by 4 bases and J by 4 bases, 6 bases remained unmatched. Findings of the study overall: Antigen targets of the expanded peripheral T cells went undetermined.

Comments on this clone: What it recognizes is unknown.

Clones were read by immunoSEQ multiplex PCR, and TCRdb kept only the in-frame ones, dropping some. The sample carries tens of thousands of clones, 77% recorded once. This material consisted of CD4+ or CD8+ T cells sorted from blood, taken in a trial of the OX40 agonist ivuxolimab. This clonotype was sampled from an adult with an advanced solid tumor such as melanoma, head and neck, liver or kidney cancer. This chain joins TRBV9 and TRBJ1-4, with TRBD1 matching over 8 bases. CDR3 sequence reads: CASSLRTGNNEKLFF. DNA for the CDR3: TGTGCCAGCAGCCTCCGGACAGGGAATAATGAAAAACTGTTTTTT.